This TCR beta chain was recorded in a study of post-analysis software for immune sequencing data. General study results and limits: About 5 TRBV segments were more frequent in patients than controls; TRBV5-6, TRBV5-1 and TRBV20-1 belonged to this group. Controls' normalized Chao1 diversity significantly exceeded that of multiple sclerosis patients.

In germline, CDR1 is LGHNA, CDR2 YNFKEQ. The CDR3 has 17 residues. Trimming stripped 0 bases from V and 0 bases from J, with 12 bases between. About this clonotype itself: Its antigen is undetermined.

Sequencing libraries made from TCR beta cDNA carried unique molecular identifiers. TCRdb reprocessed the PCR reads via MiXCR and lists one record per CDR3 protein. The sample contains hundreds of thousands of distinct CDR3 sequences, approximately 59% of which appear only once. Material: blood. This clonotype originated in a girl aged 2-10 years with multiple sclerosis. V gene TRBV4-2 combines with J gene TRBJ1-5, with no clear D. The CDR3 nucleotides are TGTGCCAGCAGCCAAGATCTTGGCGCAGATAGCAATCAGCCCCAGCATTTT. The encoded protein is CASSQDLGADSNQPQHF.